The clone carrying this TCR beta chain is a singleton in its sample. Its antigen is still unknown. In the authors' workflow: ImmunoSEQ sequences covered only the junction and lacked quality scores; filtering therefore differed. Profiling relied on immunoSEQ multiplex PCR, and the TCRdb table lists in-frame clones only, not all of them. That table is the source of V, J and clone size, and D and trimming were worked out from the DNA. This sample yields about 2 million clones, of which approximately 95% are seen a single time; 0.1% to 0.15% belongs to the top ten. This specimen belongs to a study of shared clonotypes between healthy human individuals. Study-wide results and limits: An anticipated effect of sequencing depth on clonotype sharing among donors was recognized. Since donors were few, the genetic and exposure-history diversity represented was limited.

The receptor was isolated from a man younger than 30 in good health. The sample consisted of naive CD4+ T cells sorted from blood. Subset noted: CD45RA+ positively selected.

This chain's CDR3 is CASSRGPTSYEQYF. CDR3 nucleotide sequence: TGTGCCAGCAGCCGCGGTCCTACCAGCTACGAGCAGTACTTC. This chain uses TRBV7-2 with TRBJ2-7, with D hard to call. The germline V and J ends were trimmed by 5 bases and 3 bases, with 14 bases remaining between them. This CDR3 is built from 14 residues. CDR1 is SGHTA, CDR2 FQGNSA, per germline.